This T cell receptor beta chain is drawn from a study of cytomegalovirus exposure and HLA in healthy donors. About the study: Of a few hundred genotyped donors, 81% grouped in the Caucasian-associated ancestry cluster.

This clone was counted a few times. What it binds is not known. PCR was performed using 60 Vbeta and 13 Jbeta primers. Authors' processing steps: Approximately 86 million unique TCR beta chains, 10 million to 14 million shared, were counted in a later analysis. Sequencing was performed with immunoSEQ multiplex PCR; in TCRdb, only in-frame clones are kept and a portion is missing. V and J calls and clone size come straight from that table; D and trimming were deduced from the DNA. Of more than 130,000 clones listed, about 80% are singletons. Study-wide results and limits: Rarity held for most TCR sequences, but there were some public TCRs that occurred in many donors. The study designated fewer than 200 TCR beta chains cytomegalovirus-associated.

The CDR3 contains 14 residues. Germline V gene lookup returns CDR1 SGHDT and CDR2 YYEEEE. Trimming removed 1 base at V and 0 bases at J, with 7 bases between. This rearrangement joins TRBV5-6 to TRBJ1-2, with unresolved D. The clonotype was recovered from a man aged 25-45 years in good health and CMV-seronegative. Sequencing input: PBMCs. The CDR3 sequence is CASSLRGANYGYTF. The CDR3 nucleotides read TGTGCCAGCAGCTTGCGGGGTGCTAACTATGGCTACACCTTC.